The clone carrying this T cell receptor gamma chain ranks as medium-sized. The antigen remains undetermined. The sample originates from a study of gamma delta lymphoproliferative disorders and STAT genes. The overall study: Each gamma-chain library started from at least 50 ng of genomic DNA, using the LymphoTrack Dx TCRG Assay. General study findings and limits: Low-frequency NGS calls may be less specific; leukemic clone sharing needs confirmation. Patient-control comparisons may be limited by differing T cell maturation stages.

The CDR3 totals 12 residues. The J segment lost 11 bases and the V segment lost 6 bases, leaving 7 bases of the junction unmatched. PBMCs from patients and controls supplied the genomic DNA for sequencing. Healthy adult blood donors, age- and sex-matched, served as controls. TCRdb applied CATT to the multiplex PCR reads for clone calling. The sample lists 5,100 or so gamma-chain clones; more than 6% were seen once. This clonotype was sampled from a human donor in good health. The gene calls are TRGV10 and TRGJP1. As TCRdb names no J gene, one was assigned here on the basis of a DNA match to germline. TRGV10 carries the ORF label, with uncertain function. Sequenced material: blood. Here the CDR3 reads CAAWCMGWFKIF. CDR3 bases: TGTGCTGCGTGGTGCATGGGGTGGTTCAAGATATTT.